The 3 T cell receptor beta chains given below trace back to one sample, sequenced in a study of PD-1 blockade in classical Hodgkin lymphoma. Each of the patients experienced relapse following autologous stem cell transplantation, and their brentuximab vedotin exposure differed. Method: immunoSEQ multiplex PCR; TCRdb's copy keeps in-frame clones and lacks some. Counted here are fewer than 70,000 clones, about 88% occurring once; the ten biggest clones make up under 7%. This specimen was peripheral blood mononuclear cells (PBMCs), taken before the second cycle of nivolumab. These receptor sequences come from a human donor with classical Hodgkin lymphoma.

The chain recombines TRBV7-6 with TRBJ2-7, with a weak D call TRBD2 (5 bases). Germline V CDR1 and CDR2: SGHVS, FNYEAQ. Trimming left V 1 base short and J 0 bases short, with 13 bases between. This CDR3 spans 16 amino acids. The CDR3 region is CASSLGSGGTSYEQYF. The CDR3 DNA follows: TGTGCCAGCAGCTTAGGGAGCGGAGGTACCTCCTACGAGCAGTACTTC.

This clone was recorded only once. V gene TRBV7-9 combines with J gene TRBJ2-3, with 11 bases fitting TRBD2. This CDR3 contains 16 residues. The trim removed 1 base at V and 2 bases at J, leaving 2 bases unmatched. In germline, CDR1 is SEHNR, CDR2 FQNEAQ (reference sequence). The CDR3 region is CASSLVSGGVTDTQYF. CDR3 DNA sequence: TGTGCCAGCAGCTTAGTTAGCGGGGGGGTCACAGATACGCAGTATTTT. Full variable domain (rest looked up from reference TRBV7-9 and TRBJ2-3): DTGVSQNPRHKITKRGQNVTFRCDPISEHNRLYWYRQTLGQGPEFLTYFQNEAQLEKSRLLSDRFSAERPKGSFSTLEIQRTEQGDSAMYLCASSLVSGGVTDTQYFGPGTRLTVL.

The CDR3 DNA reads as TGCGCCAGCAGCCTCACGGGGCCCACCTACGAGCAGTACTTC. Protein sequence: CASSLTGPTYEQYF. The rearrangement joins TRBV5-1 to TRBJ2-7; D tentatively reads TRBD1 or TRBD2 (5 bases each). CDR3 size: 14 residues. Trimming left V 4 bases short and J 2 bases short, with 13 bases between. CDR1 and CDR2 from the germline V gene are SGHRS and YFSETQ.